Following are 23 T cell receptor beta chains from one sample sequenced in a study of shared clonotypes between healthy human individuals. Assay used: immunoSEQ multiplex PCR; TCRdb lists only in-frame clones, some missing. The repertoire holds approximately 1.1 million clones, with about 80% as singletons. Sequenced: memory CD4+ T cells from PBMCs. The subset here: CD45RA-negative fraction. These receptors all come from a man aged 18-30 years in good health. Some clones in this sample may be carry-over from other donors' samples.

The table lists this clone with a few counts. The V call is TRBV7-9, the J call TRBJ2-7; 9 nucleotides match TRBD2. J was trimmed by 5 bases and V by 5 bases; bases with no gene match: 10. The CDR3 contains 15 residues. The germline V gene has CDR1 SEHNR and CDR2 FQNEAQ (reference sequence). The CDR3 bases are TGTGCCAGCAGCCTTACCTTAGCGGGAGTGAACGAGCAGTACTTC. Its protein is CASSLTLAGVNEQYF.

This sequence joins TRBV28 and TRBJ1-2; D remains ambiguous. Germline V gives CDR1 MDHEN, CDR2 SYDVKM. The V end lost 5 bases, the J end lost 4 bases, and 23 bases lay between the germline ends. CDR3 length: 17 residues. In DNA form, the CDR3 reads TGTGCCAGCAGTGGCTTTGCGATCTTGGTGTCTACCTATGGCTACACCTTC. Protein sequence: CASSGFAILVSTYGYTF.

This chain joins TRBV5-4 and TRBJ2-5; no clear D. The V end lost 3 bases, the J end lost 5 bases, and 14 bases lay between the germline ends. Germline values: CDR1 SGHNT, CDR2 YYREEE (reference sequence). The CDR3 length is 14 residues. The CDR3 region has the DNA TGTGCCAGCAGCTCGAGGACGGAAGGGGAGACCCAGTACTTC. Translated, it gives CASSSRTEGETQYF.

This clone has at least ten counts. This chain uses TRBV5-6 with TRBJ1-1; D unresolved. CDR3 size: 14 residues. Trimming took 2 bases from V and 2 from J, leaving 10 bases between them. Germline CDR1 and CDR2: SGHDT and YYEEEE. CDR3 residues: CASSLLQRNTEAFF. The DNA for the CDR3 is TGTGCCAGCAGCTTATTACAGAGAAACACTGAAGCTTTCTTT.

This clone came up a few times. The chain recombines TRBV7-2 with TRBJ2-1; 7 nucleotides line up with TRBD2. Germline lookup yields CDR1 SGHTA and CDR2 FQGNSA. The length of the CDR3 is 15 residues. V gave up 3 bases and J gave up 2 bases; unmatched junction bases: 4. The CDR3 coding sequence is TGTGCCAGCAGCTTCTCGCGGGGGACCTACAATGAGCAGTTCTTC. Its protein product is CASSFSRGTYNEQFF.

The rearrangement joins TRBV29-1 to TRBJ2-2; the D gene is possibly TRBD1 (5 bases). The CDR3 extends over 14 amino acids. Per the germline V gene, CDR1 is SQVTM and CDR2 is ANQGSEA. Trimming removed 1 base at V and 0 bases at J, with 6 bases between. The CDR3, as DNA: TGCAGCGTTGAAGGGGGCCCGAACACCGGGGAGCTGTTTTTT. This encodes CSVEGGPNTGELFF.

The chain has TRBV6-6 and TRBJ1-2, with D possibly matching TRBD1 (6 bases). V lost 2 bases, J lost 8 bases, and 21 bases lay in between. The CDR3 contains 16 residues. Germline V CDR1 and CDR2: MNHNY, SVGAGI (reference sequence). The CDR3 coding sequence is TGTGCCAGCAGTTACGGGTCCCCGGGGGCAGGGAGAGGCTACACCTTC. Translating gives CASSYGSPGAGRGYTF.

This chain connects TRBV19 to TRBJ1-5; 7 positions match TRBD1. The ends lost 4 bases at V and 5 bases at J; junction bases unmatched: 8. The CDR3 length is 15 residues. In germline, CDR1 is LNHDA, CDR2 SQIVND (reference sequence). CDR3 in DNA: TGTGCCAGTAGTACAACCAACAGGGGACATCAGCCCCAGCATTTT. This translates into CASSTTNRGHQPQHF.

V gene TRBV10-2 combines with J gene TRBJ2-5; TRBD2 matches 13 bases. Germline V gene data show CDR1 as WSHSY and CDR2 as SAAADI. This CDR3 has 15 residues. V lost 5 bases and J lost 5; bases outside the gene matches: 5. The DNA of the CDR3 is TGCGCCAGCAGTCCGGGACTAGCGGGAAGGGAGACCCAGTACTTC. It codes for CASSPGLAGRETQYF.

With regard to this clone: A much bigger clone sits one base away, suggesting this may be a read error. The gene calls are TRBV6-6 and TRBJ2-7; D might be TRBD1 (5 bases). The CDR3 runs to 13 residues. Between the trimmed V and J ends, which lost 4 bases and 6 bases, there was a span of 13 bases. CDR1 and CDR2 from the germline V gene are MNHNY and SVGAGI (reference sequence). The CDR3: CASSFPGSGEQYF. DNA of the CDR3: TGTGCCAGCAGTTTCCCAGGGTCCGGCGAGCAGTACTTC.

This chain links TRBV10-1 with TRBJ1-1; D is ambiguous. The V gene's germline CDR1 is WNHNN and CDR2 SYGVQD (reference sequence). This CDR3 contains 11 residues. Trimming shortened V by 8 bases and J by 3 bases, and 7 bases separated the two germline ends. CDR3 region: CASGRDTEAFF. The DNA for the CDR3 is TGCGCCAGCGGGAGGGACACTGAAGCTTTCTTT.

The CDR3 DNA sequence: TGTGCCAGCAGTTTTCGAGGGCTGCAGTACTTC. Translating gives CASSFRGLQYF. This chain links TRBV28 with TRBJ2-7; D might be TRBD2 (5 bases). Germline loops: CDR1 MDHEN, CDR2 SYDVKM. The CDR3 length is 11 residues. V was trimmed by 3 bases and J by 9 bases, leaving 9 bases between them.

Concerning this clone: Additional DNA sequences in this sample encode the identical CDR3. The chain employs TRBV7-9 and TRBJ2-5; 7 bases are a match to TRBD2. Germline trimming cut 5 bases from V and 4 bases from J; bases unmatched to any gene: 7. The germline CDR1 and CDR2 sequences are SEHNR and FQNEAQ (reference sequence). The CDR3 consists of 14 residues. CDR3 coding DNA: TGTGCCAGCAGCCCGGGGGGTGGTCGAGAGACCCAGTACTTC. Its protein is CASSPGGGRETQYF.

The chain combines TRBV27 with TRBJ1-2; D ambiguous. The V gene's germline CDR1 is MNHEY and CDR2 SMNVEV (reference sequence). V lost 2 bases and J lost 3, with 16 bases in between. CDR3 length: 16 residues. The CDR3 DNA reads as TGTGCCAGCAGTTTACTATCCGAGGGTTTGGACTATGGCTACACCTTC. Translated, it gives CASSLLSEGLDYGYTF.

This clone was counted once. The V gene is TRBV7-9, the J gene TRBJ1-1; D may be TRBD1 (5 bases). Trimming shortened V by 5 bases and J by 6 bases, and 16 bases separated the two germline ends. Germline V gives CDR1 SEHNR, CDR2 FQNEAQ (reference sequence). This CDR3 spans 14 amino acids. In DNA, the CDR3 is TGTGCCAGCAGCCTAAGTTTGGGGGTGTCTGAAGCTTTCTTT. This gives the protein CASSLSLGVSEAFF.

This clone is a singleton in its sample. The CDR3 region is CAWSVGSLRVRDYNSPLHF. CDR3 DNA: TGTGCCTGGAGTGTAGGTAGTCTCCGCGTTCGGGATTATAATTCACCCCTCCACTTT. J is TRBJ1-6 and V is TRBV30; D is unclear. Germline V CDR1 and CDR2: GTSNPN, SVGIG (reference sequence). The CDR3 loop spans 19 amino acids. Between the trimmed V and J ends, which lost 0 bases and 4 bases, there was a span of 22 bases.

This chain joins TRBV2 and TRBJ1-5; D remains ambiguous. This CDR3 region has 15 residues. Trimming shortened V by 6 bases and J by 1 base, and 13 bases separated the two germline ends. Germline CDR1 reads SNHLY; CDR2 reads FYNNEI. The CDR3 spells CASSLEAGSNQPQHF. DNA for the CDR3: TGTGCCAGCAGCCTAGAAGCCGGCAGCAATCAGCCCCAGCATTTT.

J is TRBJ1-1 and V is TRBV4-2, with D tentatively TRBD1 (6 bases). Trimming shortened V by 7 bases and J by 5 bases, and 20 bases separated the two germline ends. The CDR3 is 15 residues long. CDR1 is LGHNA and CDR2 is YNFKEQ in the germline V gene. CDR3 residues: CASTPRSRGDTEAFF. The CDR3 DNA sequence: TGTGCCAGCACCCCAAGGTCCAGGGGCGATACTGAAGCTTTCTTT.

The chain is built from TRBV7-9 and TRBJ2-3; weak D call: TRBD1 (6 bases). Trimming took 2 bases from V and 3 from J, leaving 12 bases between them. Germline values: CDR1 SEHNR, CDR2 FQNEAQ (reference sequence). The CDR3 contains 15 residues. DNA of the CDR3: TGTGCCAGCAGCTTACAGGGGACCGAGACAGATACGCAGTATTTT. Residues: CASSLQGTETDTQYF.

This clone has just a few counts. The CDR3 bases are TGTGCTAGTGGGTCAGGGATGGCGTGGGAGCAGTACTTC. It is translated as CASGSGMAWEQYF. V gene TRBV12-5 combines with J gene TRBJ2-7, with D perhaps TRBD1 (5 bases). V lost 6 bases to trimming and J lost 7 bases, with 16 bases between them. This CDR3 is 13 amino acids long. The V gene's germline CDR1 is LGHNT and CDR2 FRNRAP.

The chain uses TRBV28 and TRBJ2-1, with 10 bases matching TRBD2. With 5 bases clipped from V and 4 bases from J, the junction kept 8 bases outside the gene matches. Germline CDR1 is MDHEN and CDR2 is SYDVKM. The CDR3 consists of 16 residues. Written as DNA, the CDR3 is TGTGCCAGCAGTCCCCACACTAGCGGGACATACAATGAGCAGTTCTTC. Amino acids: CASSPHTSGTYNEQFF.

The V call is TRBV28, the J call TRBJ2-1, with 13 positions matching TRBD2. Per the germline V gene, CDR1 is MDHEN and CDR2 is SYDVKM. The CDR3 covers 21 residues. V lost 3 bases to trimming and J lost 0 bases; unmatched junction nucleotides: 14. The CDR3 nucleotides read TGTGCCAGCAGTTTCTCTCCCGGGACTAGCGGGGAAAGATACTCCTACAATGAGCAGTTCTTC. As protein: CASSFSPGTSGERYSYNEQFF.

The rearrangement uses TRBV5-1 and TRBJ2-2; 7 positions match TRBD2. The CDR3 spans 16 residues. Trimming removed 1 base from V and 3 bases from J; junction bases left unmatched: 6. The germline gives CDR1 SGHRS, CDR2 YFSETQ. The CDR3 DNA is TGCGCCAGCAGCTTGTTTTGGGGAGGGGACACCGGGGAGCTGTTTTTT. Translated: CASSLFWGGDTGELFF.